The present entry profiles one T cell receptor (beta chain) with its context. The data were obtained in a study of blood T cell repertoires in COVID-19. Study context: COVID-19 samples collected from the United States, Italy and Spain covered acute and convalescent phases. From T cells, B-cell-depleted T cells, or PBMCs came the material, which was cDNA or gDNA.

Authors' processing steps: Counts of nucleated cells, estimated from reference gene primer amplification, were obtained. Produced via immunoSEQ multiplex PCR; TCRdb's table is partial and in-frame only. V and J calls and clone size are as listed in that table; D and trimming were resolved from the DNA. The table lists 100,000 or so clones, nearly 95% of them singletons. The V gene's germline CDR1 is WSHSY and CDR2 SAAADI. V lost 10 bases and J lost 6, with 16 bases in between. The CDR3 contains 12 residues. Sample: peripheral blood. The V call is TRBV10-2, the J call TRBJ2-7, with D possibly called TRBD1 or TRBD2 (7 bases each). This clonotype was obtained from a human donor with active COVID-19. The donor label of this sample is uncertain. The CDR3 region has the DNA TGCGCCACCAGGGGGAGGGCCTCCGAGCAGTACTTC. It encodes CATRGRASEQYF.